The TCR beta chain under discussion was sequenced for a study of blood T cell repertoires in COVID-19. The wider study: COVID-19 samples, acute and convalescent, were from the United States, Italy and Spain. The cDNA or gDNA used as material had been derived from T cells, B-cell-depleted T cells, or PBMCs.

Profiled with immunoSEQ multiplex PCR; TCRdb holds only in-frame clones, not every one. Seen here are about 350,000 clones, about nine tenths observed once, and the top ten hold 0.85% to 1.3%. Participant age was roughly 18 to 90 years, and participants resided in fewer than 30 US areas. Researchers sorted participants into cohorts using their self-reported clinical history. The sequenced sample was PBMCs or T cells enriched from blood (not recorded which). The sequence came from a woman aged 25 to 39 who had been exposed to COVID-19.

The CDR3: CASSPRLGGNTEAFF. CDR3 DNA: TGTGCCAGCAGCCCCCGGCTAGGGGGGAACACTGAAGCTTTCTTT. The chain employs TRBV7-9 and TRBJ1-1, with TRBD1 as a possible D gene (6 bases). The CDR3 is 15 residues long. V was clipped by 5 bases and J by 1 base, with 14 bases between them. CDR1 and CDR2 from the germline V gene are SEHNR and FQNEAQ (reference sequence).